This T cell receptor beta chain was sequenced during a study of T-cell reconstitution after alpha-beta-depleted transplantation in children. In its sample, this clonotype was seen many times. Preparation of the TCRbeta library involved a method that used unique molecular identifiers. TCRdb ran MiXCR on the PCR reads and lists one entry per CDR3 protein. The table has a few hundred thousand distinct CDR3 sequences, 9.9% seen once; the top ten hold around 10%. The CDR3 totals 12 residues. Per germline, CDR1 SQVTM and CDR2 ANQGSEA. With V trimmed by 6 bases and J by 3 bases, 4 bases remained unmatched. The sequencing here drew on PBMCs from the stem cell graft donor, taken from the stem cell graft. This TCR derives from a human donor who donated a stem cell graft to a child with SCID. The rearrangement links TRBV29-1 to TRBJ2-7; 8 bases are shared with TRBD2. CDR3 region: CSVPGTSYEQYF. CDR3 DNA sequence: TGCAGCGTGCCGGGGACTAGCTACGAGCAGTACTTC.